This is a list of T cell receptor beta chains from one sample in a study of blood T cell repertoires in COVID-19. The data were produced by immunoSEQ multiplex PCR, yet TCRdb's version contains in-frame clones alone and is incomplete. The data contain under 45,000 clones, over 70% of them singletons. The specimen was peripheral blood. The receptor set was obtained from a human donor in a cohort sampled during active COVID-19. Each CDR3 is given with its conserved first and last residue. D genes are given only for firm matches. Expanded clones are given a class, and other clones once, few, many or no size at all.

J,D,V,size,CDR3,DNA
TRBJ2-3,TRBD2,TRBV7-2,-,CASSRTRTSTDTQYF,TGTGCCAGCAGCCGGACTAGAACTAGCACAGATACGCAGTATTTT
TRBJ1-1,-,TRBV7-6,-,CASSLRDDTEAFF,TGTGCCAGCAGCTTACGGGATGACACTGAAGCTTTCTTT
TRBJ2-1,TRBD2,TRBV7-2,-,CASSPGLAGLRSSEQFF,TGTGCCAGCAGCCCCGGACTAGCGGGATTAAGGTCTAGTGAGCAGTTCTTC
TRBJ1-2,-,TRBV15,-,CATSRDGGDGYTF,TGTGCCACCAGCAGAGATGGCGGCGATGGCTACACCTTC
TRBJ2-7,-,TRBV28,once,CASIGWGVTYEQYF,TGTGCCAGCATCGGATGGGGGGTCACCTACGAGCAGTACTTC
TRBJ1-6,-,TRBV25-1,-,CASRVQYNSPLHF,TGTGCCAGCAGGGTACAGTATAATTCACCCCTCCACTTT
TRBJ1-2,-,TRBV5-4,-,CASSVVGQGVYGYTF,TGTGCCAGCTCTGTGGTGGGCCAGGGTGTCTATGGCTACACCTTC
TRBJ1-2,-,TRBV28,few,CASTQGHYGYTF,TGTGCCAGCACTCAGGGGCACTATGGCTACACCTTC
TRBJ1-2,-,TRBV6-1,medium-sized,CASSERGGAYGYTF,TGTGCCAGCAGTGAAAGGGGGGGGGCCTATGGCTACACCTTC
TRBJ2-3,-,TRBV15,-,CATSRSTGSDTQYF,TGTGCCACCAGCAGATCCACAGGGTCAGATACGCAGTATTTT
TRBJ2-5,TRBD2,TRBV2,-,CASGGVAKETQYF,TGTGCCAGCGGGGGGGTGGCAAAAGAGACCCAGTACTTC
TRBJ2-5,TRBD2,TRBV13,-,CASRRLAGPPGETQYF,TGTGCCAGCAGACGACTAGCGGGACCCCCCGGAGAGACCCAGTACTTC
TRBJ1-1,-,TRBV5-1,-,CASSFAAQSSTEAFF,TGCGCCAGCAGCTTTGCGGCTCAAAGTAGCACTGAAGCTTTCTTT
TRBJ1-1,-,TRBV28,once,CASSPVTLVAAFF,TGTGCCAGCAGTCCAGTTACCCTCGTGGCCGCTTTCTTT
TRBJ2-1,TRBD2,TRBV2,-,CASRLAGVYNEQFF,TGTGCCAGCAGACTGGCGGGGGTTTACAATGAGCAGTTCTTC
TRBJ2-5,-,TRBV28,-,CASSPRVTGVQETQYF,TGTGCCAGCAGCCCCAGGGTGACAGGCGTCCAAGAGACCCAGTACTTC
TRBJ1-2,TRBD1,TRBV7-9,-,CASRPQGIYGYTF,TGTGCCAGCAGGCCACAGGGGATCTATGGCTACACCTTC
TRBJ2-7,-,TRBV27,-,CASSLEGQGDYEQYF,TGTGCCAGCAGTTTAGAGGGACAAGGAGACTACGAGCAGTACTTC
TRBJ2-5,-,TRBV11-2,-,CASSLDPGQQETQYF,TGTGCCAGCAGCTTAGATCCAGGACAGCAAGAGACCCAGTACTTC
TRBJ2-7,-,TRBV5-6,-,CASRRVCEQYF,TGTGCCAGCAGGCGGGTATGCGAGCAGTACTTC
TRBJ1-1,-,TRBV5-1,-,CASSFGREGEAFF,TGCGCCAGCAGCTTTGGCAGGGAGGGAGAAGCTTTCTTT
TRBJ1-5,-,TRBV6-5,-,CASSPRGRNNQPQHF,TGTGCCAGCAGCCCCAGGGGTCGAAATAATCAGCCCCAGCATTTT
TRBJ2-7,-,TRBV7-8,-,CASKDSGPYEQYF,TGTGCCAGCAAAGATAGCGGCCCCTACGAGCAGTACTTC
TRBJ2-1,TRBD1,TRBV11-2,once,CASSLDDRDYNEQFF,TGTGCCAGCAGCTTAGACGACAGGGACTACAATGAGCAGTTCTTC
TRBJ2-2,-,TRBV2,-,CASSETGTGELFF,TGTGCCAGCAGTGAAACTGGCACCGGGGAGCTGTTTTTT
TRBJ2-1,TRBD2,TRBV3-1/TRBV3-2,-,CASSRAGAHYNEQFF,TGTGCCAGCAGCCGAGCGGGAGCCCACTACAATGAGCAGTTCTTC
TRBJ1-3,-,TRBV28,-,CASSGIRLSGNTIYF,TGTGCCAGCAGCGGGATCCGGCTCTCTGGAAACACCATATATTTT
TRBJ2-7,-,TRBV12-3/TRBV12-4,-,CASSHQGYEQYF,TGTGCCAGCAGTCATCAGGGGTACGAGCAGTACTTC
TRBJ2-7,-,TRBV25-1,-,CASSGHSEQYF,TGTGCCAGCAGTGGGCACAGCGAGCAGTACTTC
TRBJ1-1,TRBD1,TRBV19,-,CASSRGGAGTEAFF,TGTGCCAGTAGTAGAGGGGGCGCGGGCACTGAAGCTTTCTTT
TRBJ2-7,TRBD1,TRBV4-2,-,CASSLEQGLGEQYF,TGTGCCAGCAGCCTAGAACAGGGGTTGGGGGAGCAGTACTTC
TRBJ1-1,-,TRBV12-3/TRBV12-4,few,CASSLHQNTEAFF,TGTGCCAGCAGTTTACATCAGAACACTGAAGCTTTCTTT
TRBJ2-5,TRBD2,TRBV28,-,CATQREGETQYF,TGTGCAACTCAGCGGGAGGGAGAGACCCAGTACTTC
TRBJ2-3,TRBD2,TRBV4-1,once,CASSQRLAGDTDTQYF,TGCGCCAGCAGCCAGAGACTAGCGGGGGACACAGATACGCAGTATTTT